The 25 T cell receptor beta chains given below trace back to one sample, sequenced in a study of regulatory T cells in long-lasting Graves disease. To make TCR beta libraries, researchers used iRepertoire HTBI primers and Arm-PCR of CDR3 regions. Via MiXCR, TCRdb re-called the multiplex PCR reads, giving one row per CDR3 protein. The table includes approximately 470,000 distinct CDR3 sequences, 15% to 20% detected once. Time point: newly diagnosed GD, antithyroid drugs for less than 3 months. Researchers made the TCR library from RNA that was extracted from PBMCs. A further study also used this sample, focusing on T cells in Graves' hyperthyroidism and ophthalmopathy.

This material consisted of peripheral blood mononuclear cells (PBMCs), taken at new diagnosis, from a patient treated with antithyroid drugs. All receptors derive from a man between 35 and 55 years old with Graves disease.

In the case of this clonotype: A much larger clone lies a single base off, so this may be a read error. CDR3 nucleotides: TGTGCCAGCAGCCTCGGGGTGGTGGAGACCCAGTACTTC. It encodes CASSLGVVETQYF. The V and J genes are TRBV13 and TRBJ2-5, with D possibly being TRBD2 (5 bases). Per germline, CDR1 PRHDT and CDR2 FYEKMQ (reference sequence). Trimming took 5 bases from V and 5 from J, leaving 12 bases between them. The CDR3 covers 13 residues.

This clonotype was counted ten times or more. The genes are TRBV10-3 and TRBJ2-7; D unresolved. This CDR3 contains 15 residues. Trimming cost V 8 bases and J 1 base, with 18 bases left between them. Looked up from germline, CDR1 is ENHRY and CDR2 is SYGVKD. CDR3 in amino acids: CAISSATDGSYEQYF. In DNA, the CDR3 is TGTGCCATCTCCTCGGCGACTGACGGATCCTACGAGCAGTACTTC.

Ten or more counts support this clonotype. The chain employs TRBV18 and TRBJ2-7; 7 bases match TRBD2. The CDR3 contains 15 residues. Germline CDR1 is KGHSH and CDR2 is LQKENI. V dropped 3 bases and J dropped 3; count of bases not matched to a gene: 8. CDR3 sequence reads: CASSPAGAGSYEQYF. In DNA, the CDR3 is TGTGCCAGCTCACCCGCGGGAGCGGGGAGCTACGAGCAGTACTTC.

This clonotype has at least ten counts. The chain joins TRBV30 to TRBJ2-7, with a possible D match to TRBD2 (7 bases). The CDR3 runs to 14 residues. V was shortened by 2 bases and J by 6 bases, with 17 bases between the two germline ends. Germline CDR1 and CDR2: GTSNPN and SVGIG (reference sequence). The CDR3 region is CAWSKGGVAFEQYF. CDR3 sequence (DNA): TGTGCCTGGAGTAAGGGGGGGGTCGCCTTCGAGCAGTACTTC.

This clonotype was found many times. J is TRBJ2-5 and V is TRBV2; TRBD1 aligns across 12 bases. Germline V gives CDR1 SNHLY, CDR2 FYNNEI. After removal of 11 bases from V and 5 bases from J, the junction contained 9 bases not matched to a gene. This CDR3 comprises 14 residues. The CDR3 spells CAGGTGGVYETQYF. Written as DNA, the CDR3 is TGTGCCGGCGGGACAGGGGGCGTATATGAGACCCAGTACTTC.

The chain has TRBV29-1 and TRBJ1-1, with D uncertain. V dropped 6 bases and J dropped 1 base, with 12 bases sitting between them. The CDR3 runs to 13 residues. CDR1 is SQVTM, CDR2 ANQGSEA, per germline. Written as DNA, the CDR3 is TGCAGCGTGAGCCCGTCAGGGAACACTGAAGCTTTCTTT. It codes for CSVSPSGNTEAFF.

This clonotype appeared many times. V is TRBV5-1 and J is TRBJ1-6; D call uncertain. V was clipped by 7 bases and J by 7 bases, with 18 bases between them. Germline loops: CDR1 SGHRS, CDR2 YFSETQ. This CDR3 region has 15 residues. CDR3 region: CASGRDGSTNSPLHF. The DNA for the CDR3 is TGCGCCAGCGGCCGAGATGGATCTACGAATTCACCCCTCCACTTT.

The chain recombines TRBV5-6 with TRBJ2-7, with D maybe TRBD1 (6 bases). The CDR3 sequence is 12 residues long. The V gene lost 4 bases and the J gene lost 6 bases, with 11 bases spanning the gap. The germline V gene has CDR1 SGHDT and CDR2 YYEEEE. This chain's CDR3 is CASSHQQGEQYF. CDR3 in DNA: TGTGCCAGCAGCCACCAACAGGGCGAGCAGTACTTC.

The chain joins TRBV6-1 to TRBJ1-4; no definite D call. Per germline, CDR1 MNHNS and CDR2 SASEGT. V lost 9 bases, J lost 0 bases, and 11 bases lay in between. The length of the CDR3 is 14 residues. The CDR3 loop is CASKDSATNEKLFF. The CDR3 DNA follows: TGTGCCAGTAAGGATTCTGCAACTAATGAAAAACTGTTTTTT.

This clonotype was recorded at least ten times. The gene calls are TRBV28 and TRBJ2-7; D not certain. V was clipped by 10 bases and J by 6 bases, with 16 bases between them. Germline lookup yields CDR1 MDHEN and CDR2 SYDVKM. The CDR3 loop spans 12 amino acids. The CDR3 region has the DNA TGTGCCATCGGACCCGCACTACGCGAGCAGTACTTC. Protein sequence: CAIGPALREQYF. The full variable domain, with the rest looked up from reference TRBV28 and TRBJ2-7, is DVKVTQSSRYLVKRTGEKVFLECVQDMDHENMFWYRQDPGLGLRLIYFSYDVKMKEKGDIPEGYSVSREKKERFSLILESASTNQTSMYLCAIGPALREQYFGPGTRLTVT.

CDR3 nucleotide sequence: TGTGCCAGCAGCTTGGAGGGACACCTCGCCGGGGAGCTGTTTTTT. This gives the protein CASSLEGHLAGELFF. The chain has TRBV5-4 and TRBJ2-2; D is perhaps TRBD1 (6 bases). Trimming took off 0 bases at V and 6 bases at J, with 12 bases between the two ends. This CDR3 spans 15 amino acids. In germline, CDR1 is SGHNT, CDR2 YYREEE (reference sequence).

This clonotype occurred many times. The chain has TRBV7-2 and TRBJ2-1, with unresolved D. Trimming cost V 1 base and J 8 bases, with 18 bases left between them. Looked up from germline, CDR1 is SGHTA and CDR2 is FQGNSA. The CDR3 totals 16 residues. CDR3 sequence: CASSLESPAKVHEQFF. CDR3 coding DNA: TGTGCCAGCAGCTTAGAGTCACCGGCTAAAGTCCATGAGCAGTTCTTC.

This clonotype has at least ten counts. V is TRBV11-2 and J is TRBJ2-7, with no clear D. CDR1 SGHAT and CDR2 FQNNGV come from the germline V gene. V was trimmed by 1 base and J by 3 bases, leaving 16 bases between them. This CDR3 has 16 residues. CDR3 sequence (DNA): TGTGCCAGCAGCTTAGTCGGGCAAAATAGACTCTACGAGCAGTACTTC. It specifies CASSLVGQNRLYEQYF. The complete variable domain, with remaining parts taken from reference TRBV11-2 and TRBJ2-7, reads EAGVAQSPRYKIIEKRQSVAFWCNPISGHATLYWYQQILGQGPKLLIQFQNNGVVDDSQLPKDRFSAERLKGVDSTLKIQPAKLEDSAVYLCASSLVGQNRLYEQYFGPGTRLTVT.

This clonotype was detected a few times. The chain is built from TRBV6-1 and TRBJ2-3; 8 positions match TRBD2. V trimming: 6 bases; J trimming: 8 bases; junction bases outside the gene matches: 7. The germline CDR1 and CDR2 sequences are MNHNS and SASEGT. This CDR3 is built from 13 residues. The CDR3 is CASSRTSLATQYF. For the CDR3, the DNA is TGTGCCAGCAGCAGGACTAGCTTGGCTACGCAGTATTTT.

A note on this clonotype: Just one base apart from a much larger clone, this may be a read error. The genes are TRBV20-1 and TRBJ2-5, with D possibly TRBD2 on 5 matching bases. Germline CDR1 and CDR2: DFQATT and SNEGSKA (reference sequence). Trimming took 5 bases from V and 11 from J, leaving 24 bases between them. This CDR3 contains 14 residues. CDR3 loop: CSAAGRAADNEQYF. As DNA, the CDR3 is TGCAGTGCTGCCGGGCGGGCAGCAGACAATGAGCAGTACTTC.

This clonotype was seen repeatedly, ten times or more. The chain links TRBV20-1 to TRBJ2-7; TRBD2 matches 11 bases. CDR1 and CDR2 from the germline V gene are DFQATT and SNEGSKA (reference sequence). V lost 6 bases to trimming and J lost 4 bases; unmatched junction nucleotides: 11. The CDR3 extends over 15 amino acids. Written as DNA, the CDR3 is TGCAGTGCAAAGCCGGGACTAGCGGCACTATACGAGCAGTACTTC. Translated: CSAKPGLAALYEQYF.

This clonotype was recorded at least ten times. V gene TRBV6-1 combines with J gene TRBJ2-1; D ambiguous. V shed 10 bases and J shed 0 bases, with 16 bases lying between them. Per germline, CDR1 MNHNS and CDR2 SASEGT. The CDR3 has 15 residues. The CDR3 loop is CATAIDSSSYNEQFF. The CDR3 DNA follows: TGTGCCACCGCGATTGACTCCAGCTCCTACAATGAGCAGTTCTTC.

This clonotype has more than one count but fewer than ten. The chain combines TRBV6-1 with TRBJ1-1, with D unresolved. The germline gives CDR1 MNHNS, CDR2 SASEGT. The CDR3 is made up of 14 amino acids. V was pared by 5 bases and J by 5 bases, with 15 bases between. This CDR3 reads CASSHHKGSTEAFF. The CDR3 DNA is TGTGCCAGCAGTCATCATAAGGGATCAACTGAAGCTTTCTTT.

The V and J genes are TRBV4-1 and TRBJ2-7; D is unclear. The CDR3 has 14 residues. Germline values: CDR1 MGHRA, CDR2 YSYEKL. The ends were cut back, 0 bases at V and 0 bases at J, with 6 bases in the middle. The CDR3 region is CASSQDSISYEQYF. CDR3 in DNA: TGCGCCAGCAGCCAAGATTCCATCTCCTACGAGCAGTACTTC.

This rearrangement joins TRBV6-2 or TRBV6-3 to TRBJ1-5, with unresolved D. This CDR3 is built from 15 residues. The germline V and J ends were trimmed by 1 base and 2 bases, with 9 bases remaining between them. Looked up from germline, CDR1 is MNHEY and CDR2 is SVGEGT. Here the CDR3 reads CASSYYGLGNQPQHF. The CDR3 region has the DNA TGTGCCAGCAGTTACTACGGGTTAGGCAATCAGCCCCAGCATTTT.

About this clonotype itself: This clone may be a read error of a much larger clone one base away. The chain joins TRBV2 to TRBJ2-5; D possibly corresponds to TRBD2 (5 bases). In germline, CDR1 is SNHLY, CDR2 FYNNEI. V was shortened by 4 bases and J by 1 base, with 10 bases between the two germline ends. This CDR3 is built from 14 residues. CDR3 residues: CASSVVRVQETQYF. The DNA for the CDR3 is TGTGCCAGCAGTGTTGTGCGGGTCCAAGAGACCCAGTACTTC. The whole variable domain, filled in from reference TRBV2 and TRBJ2-5, reads EPEVTQTPSHQVTQMGQEVILRCVPISNHLYFYWYRQILGQKVEFLVSFYNNEISEKSEIFDDQFSVERPDGSNFTLKIRSTKLEDSAMYFCASSVVRVQETQYFGPGTRLLVL.

Ten or more counts support this clonotype. The chain recombines TRBV28 with TRBJ2-7, with 7 bases aligning to TRBD1. There are 13 residues in the CDR3. Unmatched junction bases numbered 7, after V lost 6 bases and J lost 5 bases. Germline V gene lookup returns CDR1 MDHEN and CDR2 SYDVKM. As DNA, the CDR3 is TGTGCCAGCAGCTTAGACAGGGAAAACGAGCAGTACTTC. Protein sequence: CASSLDRENEQYF.

This clonotype was detected ten times or more. The chain has TRBV11-2 and TRBJ2-7; tentatively, D is TRBD2 (6 bases). Germline CDR1 reads SGHAT; CDR2 reads FQNNGV. Trimming stripped 5 bases from V and 2 bases from J, with 13 bases between. This CDR3 spans 14 amino acids. CDR3 nucleotide sequence: TGTGCCAGCAGCATCCCGGGACTGCCCTACGAGCAGTACTTC. It specifies CASSIPGLPYEQYF.

This clonotype was detected ten times or more. The chain couples TRBV7-9 to TRBJ2-7; tentative D call: TRBD1 (6 bases). V was shortened by 3 bases and J by 0 bases, with 21 bases between the two germline ends. Looked up from germline, CDR1 is SEHNR and CDR2 is FQNEAQ (reference sequence). There are 18 residues in the CDR3. In DNA, the CDR3 is TGTGCCAGCAGCTTTGTGGGTAGTCCAGGGGCCAGCTCCTACGAGCAGTACTTC. This codes for CASSFVGSPGASSYEQYF. The full variable domain, with the rest looked up from reference TRBV7-9 and TRBJ2-7, is DTGVSQNPRHKITKRGQNVTFRCDPISEHNRLYWYRQTLGQGPEFLTYFQNEAQLEKSRLLSDRFSAERPKGSFSTLEIQRTEQGDSAMYLCASSFVGSPGASSYEQYFGPGTRLTVT.

This chain connects TRBV19 to TRBJ2-1, with TRBD1 as a possible D gene (5 bases). V was trimmed by 3 bases and J by 11 bases, leaving 8 bases between them. The CDR3 consists of 11 residues. Germline CDR1 reads LNHDA; CDR2 reads SQIVND (reference sequence). The CDR3 loop reads CASSIVGQQFF. For the CDR3, the DNA is TGTGCCAGTAGTATTGTGGGGCAGCAGTTCTTC.